One sample yielded the 21 T cell receptor beta chains listed below, sequenced in a study of memory CD4+ T cells and cytomegalovirus serostatus. Single viable CD3+CD4+CD8-CD45RO+ cells were sorted as the memory CD4+ T cells. Libraries were prepared by immunoSEQ multiplex PCR; TCRdb keeps only in-frame clonotypes and omits some of them. The sample shows almost 45,000 clones, 75% to 85% of them seen only once. The sequenced sample was memory CD4+ T cells from blood. All receptors come from an adult in good health and CMV-seronegative.

The chain links TRBV15 to TRBJ1-5; a possible D gene is TRBD1 (6 bases). CDR3 length equals 14 residues. V shed 3 bases and J shed 4 bases, with 10 bases lying between them. CDR1 LNHNV and CDR2 YYDKDF come from the germline V gene (reference sequence). The CDR3 region is CATSRAGVNQPQHF. For the CDR3, the DNA is TGTGCCACCAGCAGGGCAGGGGTAAATCAGCCCCAGCATTTT.

The chain couples TRBV10-3 to TRBJ2-5; TRBD2 aligns across 11 bases. CDR3 size: 14 residues. The germline CDR1 and CDR2 sequences are ENHRY and SYGVKD. Trimming at V came to 10 bases and at J to 0 bases, leaving 4 bases not matched to a gene. The CDR3 here is CATWTSGYQETQYF. Here the CDR3 DNA reads TGTGCCACCTGGACTAGCGGGTACCAAGAGACCCAGTACTTC.

CDR3 protein: CASRPSTSPGELFF. In DNA, the CDR3 is TGTGCCAGCAGGCCATCGACTAGTCCCGGGGAGCTGTTTTTT. This chain joins TRBV11-1 and TRBJ2-2; weak D call: TRBD2 (6 bases). Germline values: CDR1 SGHAT, CDR2 FQDESV (reference sequence). V dropped 6 bases and J dropped 6 bases, with 14 bases sitting between them. The CDR3 is 14 amino acids. The variable domain in full, completed from reference TRBV11-1 and TRBJ2-2, reads EAEVAQSPRYKITEKSQAVAFWCDPISGHATLYWYRQILGQGPELLVQFQDESVVDDSQLPKDRFSAERLKGVDSTLKIQPAELGDSAMYLCASRPSTSPGELFFGEGSRLTVL.

As DNA, the CDR3 is TGTGCCAGCAGCCCTTTGGCGGGAGGGCTCGTCCAAGTCTACGAGCAGTACTTC. Translated, it gives CASSPLAGGLVQVYEQYF. The chain is built from TRBV2 and TRBJ2-7, with 9 bases that match TRBD2. V lost 6 bases to trimming and J lost 3 bases; unmatched junction nucleotides: 18. The CDR3 totals 18 residues. Germline CDR1 and CDR2: SNHLY and FYNNEI.

V usage is TRBV30 and J usage is TRBJ2-1; 12 positions agree with TRBD2. This CDR3 has 12 amino acids. V shed 5 bases and J 12 bases; nucleotides not matched to a gene: 5. Germline CDR1 and CDR2: GTSNPN and SVGIG (reference sequence). The CDR3 loop is CAWGELAGGQFF. CDR3 coding DNA: TGTGCCTGGGGAGAACTAGCGGGAGGGCAGTTCTTC.

For this clone: Other nucleotide sequences in the sample specify the same CDR3. The CDR3 loop is CASSRTVDEQYF. The CDR3 nucleotides are TGTGCCAGCAGCAGGACAGTGGACGAGCAGTACTTC. This chain uses TRBV5-6 with TRBJ2-7, with a possible D match to TRBD1 (6 bases). The CDR3 contains 12 residues. Germline assignment: CDR1 SGHDT and CDR2 YYEEEE. The V end lost 4 bases, the J end lost 5 bases, and 10 bases lay between the germline ends.

The genes are TRBV5-4 and TRBJ2-7, with 10 positions matching TRBD2. There are 14 residues in the CDR3. V lost 2 bases and J lost 6; bases outside the gene matches: 5. Germline assignment: CDR1 SGHNT and CDR2 YYREEE (reference sequence). This CDR3 reads CASSFSSGSGEQYF. CDR3 sequence (DNA): TGTGCCAGCAGCTTCTCTAGCGGGAGTGGCGAGCAGTACTTC.

This clone was detected a few times. The chain has TRBV7-2 and TRBJ1-1; TRBD1 aligns across 7 bases. Per the germline V gene, CDR1 is SGHTA and CDR2 is FQGNSA. The CDR3 runs to 16 residues. J gave up 0 bases and V 5 bases, and 9 bases lay outside the gene matches. The DNA of the CDR3 is TGTGCCAGCAGCCCGACAGGGCTTCGTTTGAACACTGAAGCTTTCTTT. Protein product: CASSPTGLRLNTEAFF.

The V call is TRBV9, the J call TRBJ2-1; D gene ambiguous. This CDR3 contains 13 residues. V was shortened by 0 bases and J by 9 bases, with 10 bases between the two germline ends. The germline V gene encodes CDR1 SGDLS and CDR2 YYNGEE. The CDR3 nucleotides are TGTGCCAGCAGCGTAGGTAATATCGGTGAGCAGTTCTTC. The encoded protein is CASSVGNIGEQFF.

The V gene is TRBV6-1, the J gene TRBJ2-7; D might be TRBD2 (5 bases). CDR1 MNHNS and CDR2 SASEGT come from the germline V gene. The V end was cut by 8 bases, the J end by 2 bases, with 13 bases between. The CDR3 is made up of 13 amino acids. The CDR3 sequence is CASRKRRTYEQYF. In nucleotides, the CDR3 is TGTGCCAGCCGGAAGCGGAGGACCTACGAGCAGTACTTC.

This clone was detected only a few times. The rearrangement links TRBV7-9 to TRBJ1-4; 9 bases fit TRBD1. Trimming at V came to 4 bases and at J to 8 bases, leaving 8 bases not matched to a gene. CDR1 is SEHNR, CDR2 FQNEAQ, per germline (reference sequence). The CDR3 has 15 amino acids. Here the CDR3 DNA reads TGTGCCAGCAGCTCGGGACAGGGTTGGCAGGAAAAACTGTTTTTT. This gives the protein CASSSGQGWQEKLFF. The full variable domain, with the rest looked up from reference TRBV7-9 and TRBJ1-4, is DTGVSQNPRHKITKRGQNVTFRCDPISEHNRLYWYRQTLGQGPEFLTYFQNEAQLEKSRLLSDRFSAERPKGSFSTLEIQRTEQGDSAMYLCASSSGQGWQEKLFFGSGTQLSVL.

The rearrangement links TRBV2 to TRBJ2-1; 7 nucleotides line up with TRBD1. There are 14 residues in the CDR3. The V gene end was trimmed by 6 bases and the J gene end by 1 base; junction bases not matched to a gene: 3. Germline V gives CDR1 SNHLY, CDR2 FYNNEI. DNA for the CDR3: TGTGCCAGCAGGACCAGGGGGTCCTACAATGAGCAGTTCTTC. Translating gives CASRTRGSYNEQFF.

The J gene is TRBJ1-1, the V gene TRBV5-6, with D possibly matching TRBD1 (5 bases). Trimming removed 0 bases from V and 0 bases from J, with 9 bases in between. CDR3 length equals 15 residues. CDR1 and CDR2 (germline): SGHDT, YYEEEE. The CDR3: CASSLVLGVNTEAFF. CDR3 in DNA: TGTGCCAGCAGCTTGGTGTTGGGGGTGAACACTGAAGCTTTCTTT. Looking up the rest from reference TRBV5-6 and TRBJ1-1 gives the full variable domain: DAGVTQSPTHLIKTRGQQVTLRCSPKSGHDTVSWYQQALGQGPQFIFQYYEEEERQRGNFPDRFSGHQFPNYSSELNVNALLLGDSALYLCASSLVLGVNTEAFFGQGTRLTVV.

This clone was seen just once. This chain joins TRBV4-3 and TRBJ1-2, with 7 positions matching TRBD1. Germline V lookup: CDR1 LGHNA, CDR2 YSLEER. V shed 1 base and J 5 bases; nucleotides not matched to a gene: 4. The CDR3 spans 14 residues. The CDR3 nucleotides are TGCGCCAGCAGCCAAGGGCCCAGGGGGTATGGCTACACCTTC. It codes for CASSQGPRGYGYTF.

This chain links TRBV27 with TRBJ2-4; D is unresolved. V lost 0 bases, J lost 0 bases, and 9 bases lay in between. The germline CDR1 and CDR2 sequences are MNHEY and SMNVEV (reference sequence). The CDR3 totals 16 residues. This CDR3 is CASSLSGPVAKNIQYF. DNA of the CDR3: TGTGCCAGCAGTTTATCAGGTCCCGTAGCCAAAAACATTCAGTACTTC.

This sequence joins TRBV5-1 and TRBJ2-6, with 9 bases matching TRBD1. Germline values: CDR1 SGHRS, CDR2 YFSETQ. The CDR3 sequence is 19 residues long. Trimming removed 2 bases from V and 1 base from J; junction bases left unmatched: 10. CDR3 coding DNA: TGCGCCAGCAGCTTCGCCGTAGGACAGGGGAGATCTGGGGCCAACGTCCTGACTTTC. Protein product: CASSFAVGQGRSGANVLTF.

The chain is built from TRBV10-3 and TRBJ1-1; no clear D gene. Trimming took 0 bases from V and 3 from J, leaving 8 bases between them. The V gene's germline CDR1 is ENHRY and CDR2 SYGVKD. The CDR3 runs 14 residues. CDR3 protein: CAISESGPYTEAFF. CDR3 DNA sequence: TGTGCCATCAGTGAGTCCGGGCCCTACACTGAAGCTTTCTTT.

A few counts support this clone. The chain has TRBV30 and TRBJ1-1; 10 bases are shared with TRBD1. The CDR3 runs 12 residues. Germline V gene data show CDR1 as GTSNPN and CDR2 as SVGIG (reference sequence). After removal of 5 bases from V and 6 bases from J, the junction contained 3 bases not matched to a gene. In DNA, the CDR3 is TGTGCCTGGGGACAGGGGGAAGCTGAAGCTTTCTTT. Its protein is CAWGQGEAEAFF.

This chain's CDR3 is CSVEGEGGVYGYTF. The DNA for the CDR3 is TGCAGCGTTGAAGGGGAAGGGGGAGTCTATGGCTACACCTTC. The genes are TRBV29-1 and TRBJ1-2; possible D gene TRBD1, 6 bases. Between the trimmed V and J ends, which lost 1 base and 4 bases, there was a span of 13 bases. This CDR3 is 14 amino acids long. CDR1 and CDR2 (germline): SQVTM, ANQGSEA.

This clone was counted once. This rearrangement joins TRBV5-1 to TRBJ2-7; TRBD2 matches at 10 bases. CDR1 and CDR2 from the germline V gene are SGHRS and YFSETQ. The V segment lost 4 bases and the J segment 4 bases; nucleotides outside the gene matches: 8. This CDR3 comprises 15 residues. The CDR3 protein is CASSPSLAGEYEQYF. The CDR3 DNA sequence: TGCGCCAGCAGCCCGTCTCTAGCGGGAGAATACGAGCAGTACTTC.

This clone came up once. This rearrangement joins TRBV11-2 to TRBJ1-2, with 7 bases identical to TRBD1. The CDR3 is 15 amino acids. In germline, CDR1 is SGHAT, CDR2 FQNNGV. After removal of 8 bases from V and 7 bases from J, the junction contained 16 bases not matched to a gene. The CDR3 is CASLGVRGPRGGYTF. The DNA for the CDR3 is TGTGCCAGCCTAGGGGTTAGGGGGCCTAGGGGTGGCTACACCTTC. The full variable domain, completed using reference TRBV11-2 and TRBJ1-2, is EAGVAQSPRYKIIEKRQSVAFWCNPISGHATLYWYQQILGQGPKLLIQFQNNGVVDDSQLPKDRFSAERLKGVDSTLKIQPAKLEDSAVYLCASLGVRGPRGGYTFGSGTRLTVV.